The next 29 T cell receptor beta chains were all read from a single sample in a study of graft-versus-host responses after intestinal transplantation. Generated by immunoSEQ multiplex PCR, the TCRdb table keeps only in-frame clones and is missing some. The sample carries about 94,000 clones, around nine tenths recorded once. Antigens of these TCRs are unknown. The specimen comprised unstimulated CD8+ T cells sorted from spleen or lymph node cells, sampled before intestinal transplant. The receptors stem from a human donor who received an intestinal transplant.

The rearrangement uses TRBV7-2 and TRBJ2-2; 8 bases line up with TRBD1. This CDR3 has 16 amino acids. Germline trimming cut 4 bases from V and 4 bases from J; bases unmatched to any gene: 8. The germline CDR1 and CDR2 sequences are SGHTA and FQGNSA. CDR3 nucleotides: TGTGCCAGCAGCTGGGTTGACAGGGGCGGCACCGGGGAGCTGTTTTTT. Its translation is CASSWVDRGGTGELFF.

The rearrangement links TRBV7-9 to TRBJ2-7; TRBD1 agrees at 9 bases. Trimming cost V 4 bases and J 1 base; bases outside gene matches: 5. The germline V gene encodes CDR1 SEHNR and CDR2 FQNEAQ (reference sequence). The CDR3 is 15 residues long. Here the CDR3 DNA reads TGTGCCAGCAGCTCGCCCGGGACAGGGTCCTACGAGCAGTACTTC. Its translation: CASSSPGTGSYEQYF.

The gene calls are TRBV5-4 and TRBJ2-5; TRBD2 is a possible D gene (7 bases). There are 17 residues in the CDR3. CDR1 and CDR2 from the germline V gene are SGHNT and YYREEE (reference sequence). The V and J ends lost 1 base and 0 bases respectively, with 16 bases between them. This CDR3 reads CASSLLWGGPDQETQYF. The CDR3 DNA reads TGTGCCAGCAGCTTGTTGTGGGGGGGCCCTGACCAAGAGACCCAGTACTTC. Filled out from reference TRBV5-4 and TRBJ2-5, the complete variable domain reads ETGVTQSPTHLIKTRGQQVTLRCSSQSGHNTVSWYQQALGQGPQFIFQYYREEENGRGNFPPRFSGLQFPNYSSELNVNALELDDSALYLCASSLLWGGPDQETQYFGPGTRLLVL.

This sequence joins TRBV9 and TRBJ2-1; TRBD2 matches 8 bases. The CDR3 contains 14 residues. Germline values: CDR1 SGDLS, CDR2 YYNGEE. V dropped 2 bases and J dropped 6; count of bases not matched to a gene: 4. CDR3 loop: CASSVAGTSNEQFF. In DNA, the CDR3 is TGTGCCAGCAGCGTCGCCGGGACTAGCAATGAGCAGTTCTTC.

V gene TRBV19 combines with J gene TRBJ1-2, with D possibly matching TRBD1 (5 bases). Germline V gives CDR1 LNHDA, CDR2 SQIVND (reference sequence). This CDR3 has 12 amino acids. Here the CDR3 DNA reads TGTGCGGCAGGGCCGTACAACTATGGCTACACCTTC. This encodes CAAGPYNYGYTF.

The V gene is TRBV19, the J gene TRBJ2-7, with D possibly matching TRBD2 (7 bases). The V gene's germline CDR1 is LNHDA and CDR2 SQIVND (reference sequence). With 3 bases removed from V and 2 bases from J, the gap between germline ends came to 11 bases. The CDR3 is 14 amino acids. The CDR3 loop reads CASSIGGAPYEQYF. The CDR3 DNA reads TGTGCCAGTAGTATTGGGGGGGCCCCCTACGAGCAGTACTTC.

The CDR3 DNA sequence: TGTGCCAGCAGCAGGGGAGGGCCGAGTTATGGCTACACCTTC. Its protein product is CASSRGGPSYGYTF. V is TRBV5-5 and J is TRBJ1-2, with D perhaps TRBD1 (5 bases). The CDR3 spans 14 residues. The germline CDR1 and CDR2 sequences are SGHKS and YYEKEE (reference sequence). With 4 bases removed from V and 5 bases from J, the gap between germline ends came to 15 bases.

The chain carries TRBV9 and TRBJ1-3; weak D call: TRBD1 (6 bases). Trimming took 4 bases from V and 4 from J, leaving 15 bases between them. Germline V lookup: CDR1 SGDLS, CDR2 YYNGEE. The CDR3 runs 15 residues. CDR3 in DNA: TGTGCCAGCAGCATCGGAGCGGACAGCGGAAACACCATATATTTT. Translated: CASSIGADSGNTIYF. The whole variable domain, filled in from reference TRBV9 and TRBJ1-3, reads DSGVTQTPKHLITATGQRVTLRCSPRSGDLSVYWYQQSLDQGLQFLIQYYNGEERAKGNILERFSAQQFPDLHSELNLSSLELGDSALYFCASSIGADSGNTIYFGEGSWLTVV.

The rearrangement joins TRBV9 to TRBJ2-1; 10 nucleotides align to TRBD1. Per the germline V gene, CDR1 is SGDLS and CDR2 is YYNGEE. The J segment lost 0 bases and the V segment lost 3 bases, leaving 6 bases of the junction unmatched. This CDR3 is built from 17 residues. Written as DNA, the CDR3 is TGTGCCAGCAGCGCTCACCGGGACAGGGGCTCCTACAATGAGCAGTTCTTC. Protein sequence: CASSAHRDRGSYNEQFF.

The V gene is TRBV19, the J gene TRBJ2-1; TRBD2 matches 8 bases. The CDR3 has 12 residues. With V trimmed by 6 bases and J by 9 bases, 4 bases remained unmatched. The germline CDR1 and CDR2 sequences are LNHDA and SQIVND (reference sequence). CDR3 DNA: TGTGCCAGTAGCCTCGGGGGGGTTGAGCAGTTCTTC. Translating it yields CASSLGGVEQFF.

The chain joins TRBV9 to TRBJ1-5, with a tentative D call TRBD1 (6 bases). The ends were cut back, 3 bases at V and 0 bases at J, with 16 bases in the middle. The CDR3 length is 17 residues. The germline V gene encodes CDR1 SGDLS and CDR2 YYNGEE. The CDR3 region has the DNA TGTGCCAGCAGCGCTGGACAGAGGGCCTATAGCAATCAGCCCCAGCATTTT. Translation gives CASSAGQRAYSNQPQHF.

The chain recombines TRBV5-6 with TRBJ2-1; 14 bases fit TRBD2. The CDR3 spans 16 residues. Germline values: CDR1 SGHDT, CDR2 YYEEEE. V trimming: 2 bases; J trimming: 8 bases; junction bases outside the gene matches: 6. The CDR3 is CASSLGTSGSRDEQFF. Written as DNA, the CDR3 is TGTGCCAGCAGCTTAGGGACTAGCGGGAGTAGGGATGAGCAGTTCTTC.

The chain couples TRBV4-3 to TRBJ1-3; D is ambiguous. CDR1 and CDR2 from the germline V gene are LGHNA and YSLEER. The germline V and J ends were trimmed by 0 bases and 0 bases, with 6 bases remaining between them. The CDR3 length is 15 residues. The CDR3 DNA reads TGCGCCAGCAGCCAAGACAGATTCTCTGGAAACACCATATATTTT. Protein product: CASSQDRFSGNTIYF.

The chain is built from TRBV21-1 and TRBJ2-3; TRBD2, as called in the table, went unchecked against the DNA. TRBV21-1 is shown as a pseudogene. The CDR3 loop spans 21 amino acids. CDR3 amino acids: CASSKGRCFTPGLAGENTQYF. The DNA of the CDR3 is TGTGCCAGCAGCAAGGGACGGTGTTTTACTCCGGGACTAGCGGGAGAAAATACGCAGTATTTT.

The chain uses TRBV6-1 and TRBJ1-1, with D unresolved. Germline CDR1 and CDR2: MNHNS and SASEGT. V was trimmed by 7 bases and J by 3 bases, leaving 18 bases between them. This CDR3 spans 15 amino acids. The CDR3 is CASTLDYEVYTEAFF. Written as DNA, the CDR3 is TGTGCCAGCACCTTGGACTACGAAGTTTACACTGAAGCTTTCTTT.

About this clone itself: The sample carries other DNA sequences with the same CDR3. The chain employs TRBV7-9 and TRBJ2-5; D not resolved. The CDR3 sequence is 13 residues long. Germline CDR1 SEHNR, CDR2 FQNEAQ (reference sequence). V lost 6 bases to trimming and J lost 3 bases, with 11 bases between them. The CDR3 protein is CASSPGTEETQYF. The DNA for the CDR3 is TGTGCCAGCAGTCCAGGTACCGAAGAGACCCAGTACTTC.

CDR3 bases: TGTGCCAGCAGCTTGGGTCCTCTCTACGAGCAGTACTTC. It is translated as CASSLGPLYEQYF. The chain is built from TRBV5-6 and TRBJ2-5; no reliable D call. TRBJ2-7 explains the end of the DNA better; the J call may be wrong. Germline V gene lookup returns CDR1 SGHDT and CDR2 YYEEEE. The CDR3 runs to 13 residues.

V usage is TRBV28 and J usage is TRBJ2-7; D might be TRBD2 (6 bases). Germline lookup yields CDR1 MDHEN and CDR2 SYDVKM. CDR3 length equals 13 residues. V lost 2 bases to trimming and J lost 2 bases, with 7 bases between them. The DNA for the CDR3 is TGTGCCAGCAGTTTACGGGGGACCTACGAGCAGTACTTC. This gives the protein CASSLRGTYEQYF.

The CDR3 loop reads CASSTGTVSTDTQYF. The DNA for the CDR3 is TGTGCCAGCAGCACCGGGACAGTAAGCACAGATACGCAGTATTTT. The chain recombines TRBV5-5 with TRBJ2-3; 7 bases map to TRBD1. V trimming: 4 bases; J trimming: 0 bases; junction bases outside the gene matches: 5. Germline V gene sequence: CDR1 SGHKS, CDR2 YYEKEE (reference sequence). CDR3 length equals 15 residues.

The rearrangement links TRBV11-3 to TRBJ2-1; TRBD2 matches 10 bases. Trimming cost V 1 base and J 2 bases; bases outside gene matches: 2. The CDR3 contains 16 residues. Germline values: CDR1 SGHNT, CDR2 YENEEA. CDR3 coding DNA: TGTGCCAGCAGCTTAGGAACTAGCGGGACCTACAATGAGCAGTTCTTC. Protein product: CASSLGTSGTYNEQFF.

This chain links TRBV7-9 with TRBJ2-5, with D possibly matching TRBD2 (5 bases). The CDR3 contains 13 residues. CDR1 is SEHNR and CDR2 is FQNEAQ in the germline V gene (reference sequence). The ends were cut back, 5 bases at V and 3 bases at J, with 10 bases in the middle. DNA for the CDR3: TGTGCCAGCAGCCCTACGAGGGAAGAGACCCAGTACTTC. Translated, it gives CASSPTREETQYF. The full variable domain, in which reference TRBV7-9 and TRBJ2-5 provide the parts outside the CDR3, is DTGVSQNPRHKITKRGQNVTFRCDPISEHNRLYWYRQTLGQGPEFLTYFQNEAQLEKSRLLSDRFSAERPKGSFSTLEIQRTEQGDSAMYLCASSPTREETQYFGPGTRLLVL.

The J gene is TRBJ2-3, the V gene TRBV19; 9 bases fit TRBD1. This CDR3 is built from 14 residues. Trimming cost V 6 bases and J 5 bases; bases outside gene matches: 6. Germline assignment: CDR1 LNHDA and CDR2 SQIVND (reference sequence). In DNA form, the CDR3 reads TGTGCCAGTAGCACCGGGACAGGGAAAGATACGCAGTATTTT. Amino acids: CASSTGTGKDTQYF.

This clone was counted a few times. The chain links TRBV19 to TRBJ2-7; perhaps TRBD1 as D (6 bases). Germline CDR1 reads LNHDA; CDR2 reads SQIVND (reference sequence). V lost 5 bases to trimming and J lost 3 bases, with 11 bases between them. The CDR3 loop spans 13 amino acids. The CDR3 is CASSGTPHYEQYF. Written as DNA, the CDR3 is TGTGCCAGTAGTGGGACACCCCACTACGAGCAGTACTTC.

The J gene is TRBJ1-2, the V gene TRBV5-1; D perhaps matches TRBD1 (5 bases). The CDR3 is 14 amino acids. Between the trimmed V and J ends, which lost 2 bases and 0 bases, there was a span of 8 bases. Germline CDR1 SGHRS, CDR2 YFSETQ. In DNA form, the CDR3 reads TGCGCCAGCAGCTTCGACAGAGCTAACTATGGCTACACCTTC. It translates to CASSFDRANYGYTF.

V and J are TRBV19 and TRBJ1-2, with D possibly being TRBD1 (5 bases). The CDR3 is made up of 13 amino acids. Trimming shortened V by 3 bases and J by 3 bases, and 8 bases separated the two germline ends. Germline CDR1 LNHDA, CDR2 SQIVND (reference sequence). CDR3 nucleotide sequence: TGTGCCAGTAGTATGGGGCAGGACTATGGCTACACCTTC. It encodes CASSMGQDYGYTF.

The chain couples TRBV7-9 to TRBJ2-7; TRBD1 matches at 7 bases. The CDR3 totals 15 residues. Unmatched junction bases numbered 10, after V lost 5 bases and J lost 3 bases. Germline values: CDR1 SEHNR, CDR2 FQNEAQ (reference sequence). CDR3 sequence (DNA): TGTGCCAGCAGCGGCCCCGACAGGGTGGTCTACGAGCAGTACTTC. Its protein is CASSGPDRVVYEQYF.

The chain is built from TRBV5-1 and TRBJ1-4; no definite D call. Germline lookup yields CDR1 SGHRS and CDR2 YFSETQ. The CDR3 covers 12 residues. Trimming stripped 5 bases from V and 5 bases from J, with 7 bases between. This chain's CDR3 is CASSQENEKLFF. CDR3 DNA sequence: TGCGCCAGCAGTCAGGAAAATGAAAAACTGTTTTTT.

The chain carries TRBV7-8 and TRBJ1-4, with TRBD1 matching over 7 bases. The CDR3 extends over 18 amino acids. V dropped 5 bases and J dropped 5; count of bases not matched to a gene: 17. Germline lookup yields CDR1 SGHVS and CDR2 FQNEAQ. CDR3 nucleotides: TGTGCCAGCAGCCTCGGACGACAGGGACGGGCCCTCAATGAAAAACTGTTTTTT. It is translated as CASSLGRQGRALNEKLFF.

The CDR3 DNA reads TGTGCCAGCAGTGGGCTAGCGGGTTACACAGATACGCAGTATTTT. Encoded protein: CASSGLAGYTDTQYF. This chain links TRBV28 with TRBJ2-3; 8 nucleotides align to TRBD2. Looked up from germline, CDR1 is MDHEN and CDR2 is SYDVKM. The CDR3 is 15 amino acids. V gave up 5 bases and J gave up 2 bases; unmatched junction bases: 6.